The present TCR beta chain was sequenced within a study of T cell responses to AZD1222 COVID-19 vaccine. Findings and caveats of the study: A mostly white British donor set with more females was recruited, and clonal diversity was possibly underestimated. In all cases, repertoires were sampled only after the peak T cell response. Following two doses of AZD1222, Spike-specific TCR breadth and depth rose.

This CDR3 has 15 amino acids. The J segment lost 5 bases and the V segment lost 3 bases, leaving 5 bases of the junction unmatched. The germline V gene encodes CDR1 LNHNV and CDR2 YYDKDF (reference sequence). Profiling relied on immunoSEQ multiplex PCR, and the TCRdb table lists in-frame clones only, not all of them. The sample consists of 110,000 or so clones, roughly 88% of them appearing once. For this clone: Its antigen is still unknown.

The chain has TRBV15 and TRBJ1-1, with 11 positions matching TRBD1. This receptor was identified in an adult who received the AZD1222 COVID-19 vaccine. The sample here was peripheral blood, taken 28 days after the second AZD1222 dose. CDR3 amino acids: CATSRTRDRGTEAFF. Written as DNA, the CDR3 is TGTGCCACCAGCAGGACCCGGGACAGGGGGACTGAAGCTTTCTTT.